The 28 T cell receptor beta chains in this list originate from one sample, sequenced in a study of cytomegalovirus exposure and HLA in healthy donors. PCR was performed using 60 Vbeta and 13 Jbeta primers. Repertoires were generated with immunoSEQ multiplex PCR, while TCRdb's copy carries only in-frame clones and drops some. Among roughly 150,000 clones listed, more than 60% were seen once. The sample was PBMCs. These receptors all stem from a man under 40 in good health and CMV-seropositive.

The chain links TRBV6-6 to TRBJ1-1; D is undetermined. The CDR3 runs to 13 residues. Germline assignment: CDR1 MNHNY and CDR2 SVGAGI (reference sequence). Trimming removed 3 bases at V and 4 bases at J, with 9 bases between. For the CDR3, the DNA is TGTGCCAGCAGTTATCAGGCTACCACTGAAGCTTTCTTT. Protein: CASSYQATTEAFF.

The chain has TRBV5-1 and TRBJ1-2; no reliable D call. Germline V gives CDR1 SGHRS, CDR2 YFSETQ. The V gene lost 1 base and the J gene lost 4 bases, with 17 bases spanning the gap. The CDR3 covers 16 residues. CDR3 residues: CASSLSFPASGYGYTF. The CDR3 DNA is TGCGCCAGCAGCTTGTCTTTCCCGGCCTCGGGCTATGGCTACACCTTC.

The chain recombines TRBV5-1 with TRBJ2-7; D ambiguous. There are 16 residues in the CDR3. The V and J ends lost 0 bases and 3 bases respectively, with 16 bases between them. The germline V gene encodes CDR1 SGHRS and CDR2 YFSETQ. CDR3 region: CASSLDQNYYNYEQYF. The CDR3 DNA sequence: TGCGCCAGCAGCTTGGACCAGAATTATTACAACTACGAGCAGTACTTC.

V usage is TRBV5-1 and J usage is TRBJ2-5; 9 nucleotides line up with TRBD1. Germline V gene data show CDR1 as SGHRS and CDR2 as YFSETQ. This CDR3 spans 14 amino acids. The J segment lost 5 bases and the V segment lost 5 bases, leaving 7 bases of the junction unmatched. The CDR3: CASSPGTGIETQYF. CDR3 bases: TGCGCCAGCAGTCCCGGGACAGGGATTGAGACCCAGTACTTC.

J is TRBJ2-1 and V is TRBV28; 8 bases match TRBD1. V trimming: 6 bases; J trimming: 8 bases; junction bases outside the gene matches: 3. This CDR3 comprises 12 residues. Germline V lookup: CDR1 MDHEN, CDR2 SYDVKM. The CDR3 DNA sequence: TGTGCCAGCAGCCGGACAGGGTATGAGCAGTTCTTC. Protein product: CASSRTGYEQFF.

The sample holds one count of this clone. The rearrangement uses TRBV4-1 and TRBJ2-5; TRBD2 matches 8 bases. The J call could be wrong; TRBJ2-7 is a better fit for the DNA end. The CDR3 loop spans 15 amino acids. In germline, CDR1 is MGHRA, CDR2 YSYEKL. For the CDR3, the DNA is TGCGCCAGCAGCCAAGAGTGGACTAGCAGATACGAGCAGTACTTC. Its protein is CASSQEWTSRYEQYF.

CDR3 bases: TGTGCCCTCCGGACAGGGGCTGGAAACACCATATATTTT. As protein: CALRTGAGNTIYF. The chain carries TRBV30 and TRBJ1-3, with TRBD1 identical over 9 bases. The CDR3 runs 13 residues. Germline lookup yields CDR1 GTSNPN and CDR2 SVGIG (reference sequence). Germline trimming cut 8 bases from V and 2 bases from J; bases unmatched to any gene: 4.

This clone was counted only a few times. The chain employs TRBV19 and TRBJ2-7; D is perhaps TRBD2 (5 bases). CDR1 is LNHDA and CDR2 is SQIVND in the germline V gene (reference sequence). This CDR3 is built from 13 residues. V lost 4 bases and J 6 bases, leaving 13 bases between the germline ends. The CDR3 DNA is TGTGCCAGTAGTAAGTCGAGGGCCCTCGAGCAGTACTTC. Translating gives CASSKSRALEQYF.

The sample holds one count of this clone. The J gene is TRBJ2-1, the V gene TRBV7-2; the match to TRBD2 covers 12 bases. Germline CDR1 reads SGHTA; CDR2 reads FQGNSA. Trimming removed 2 bases from V and 4 bases from J; junction bases left unmatched: 3. The CDR3 runs 16 residues. The DNA of the CDR3 is TGTGCCAGCAGCTTACTAGCGGGAGGGGGGTACAATGAGCAGTTCTTC. This gives the protein CASSLLAGGGYNEQFF. Based on the CDR3 plus reference TRBV7-2 and TRBJ2-1, the full variable domain is GAGVSQSPSNKVTEKGKDVELRCDPISGHTALYWYRQSLGQGLEFLIYFQGNSAPDKSGLPSDRFSAERTGGSVSTLTIQRTQQEDSAVYLCASSLLAGGGYNEQFFGPGTRLTVL.

The V and J genes are TRBV5-1 and TRBJ1-1; no clear D. V was pared by 4 bases and J by 1 base, with 14 bases between. The V gene's germline CDR1 is SGHRS and CDR2 YFSETQ. This CDR3 region has 15 residues. In DNA, the CDR3 is TGCGCCAGCAGCGGCGGGGTGGGGTCGAACACTGAAGCTTTCTTT. Encoded protein: CASSGGVGSNTEAFF.

This clone was counted a few times. This sequence joins TRBV2 and TRBJ1-4; D is possibly TRBD1 (6 bases). The CDR3 spans 11 residues. In germline, CDR1 is SNHLY, CDR2 FYNNEI. Trimming took 6 bases from V and 13 from J, leaving 12 bases between them. CDR3 sequence reads: CASSGQSGLFF. Here the CDR3 DNA reads TGTGCCAGCAGCGGACAGTCGGGACTGTTTTTT.

The chain is built from TRBV30 and TRBJ1-5; 12 bases are shared with TRBD1. Germline CDR1 is GTSNPN and CDR2 is SVGIG (reference sequence). The length of the CDR3 is 15 residues. J lost 7 bases, V lost 2 bases, and 6 bases had no gene match. Written as DNA, the CDR3 is TGTGCCTGGAGTTTAGGCGGGACAGGGGGCCAGCCCCAGCATTTT. It encodes CAWSLGGTGGQPQHF.

The rearrangement joins TRBV7-2 to TRBJ2-1; 9 bases fit TRBD2. Germline CDR1 SGHTA, CDR2 FQGNSA. J gave up 7 bases and V 2 bases, and 12 bases lay outside the gene matches. The CDR3 runs 17 residues. DNA for the CDR3: TGTGCCAGCAGCTTAAAAGCGGGCGGGAGGGCAGGGAATGAGCAGTTCTTC. Protein product: CASSLKAGGRAGNEQFF. The full variable domain, in which reference TRBV7-2 and TRBJ2-1 provide the parts outside the CDR3, is GAGVSQSPSNKVTEKGKDVELRCDPISGHTALYWYRQSLGQGLEFLIYFQGNSAPDKSGLPSDRFSAERTGGSVSTLTIQRTQQEDSAVYLCASSLKAGGRAGNEQFFGPGTRLTVL.

A single count supports this clone. The V gene is TRBV5-1, the J gene TRBJ2-2; 8 nucleotides align to TRBD1. The CDR3 is 13 residues long. CDR1 is SGHRS, CDR2 YFSETQ, per germline. Trimming cost V 4 bases and J 6 bases; bases outside gene matches: 2. For the CDR3, the DNA is TGCGCCAGCAGCAGGACAGGGTCCGGGGAGCTGTTTTTT. It encodes CASSRTGSGELFF.

The V gene is TRBV14, the J gene TRBJ2-7; D unclear. V lost 4 bases and J 3 bases, leaving 13 bases between the germline ends. This CDR3 is built from 14 residues. Germline V lookup: CDR1 SGHDN, CDR2 FVKESK. This CDR3 reads CASSRDDTVYEQYF. CDR3 DNA sequence: TGTGCCAGCAGCCGAGATGACACTGTCTACGAGCAGTACTTC.

V usage is TRBV19 and J usage is TRBJ1-1; 7 bases match TRBD1. CDR1 is LNHDA and CDR2 is SQIVND in the germline V gene (reference sequence). V dropped 3 bases and J dropped 4; count of bases not matched to a gene: 14. CDR3 length: 17 amino acids. CDR3 sequence (DNA): TGTGCCAGTAGTATCTCCGGGACAGAGGATATGAGCACTGAAGCTTTCTTT. Protein sequence: CASSISGTEDMSTEAFF.

The chain couples TRBV7-3 to TRBJ2-2; 10 positions agree with TRBD1. The ends lost 5 bases at V and 4 bases at J; junction bases unmatched: 4. This CDR3 comprises 15 residues. The germline V gene encodes CDR1 SGHTA and CDR2 FQGTGA. CDR3 in amino acids: CASSPGQGGTGELFF. CDR3 nucleotides: TGTGCCAGCAGCCCAGGACAGGGGGGCACCGGGGAGCTGTTTTTT.

The chain uses TRBV11-2 and TRBJ2-5; no reliable D call. The germline V gene has CDR1 SGHAT and CDR2 FQNNGV. Trimming cost V 0 bases and J 1 base, with 9 bases left between them. The CDR3 has 15 residues. CDR3 protein: CASSLDLVSQETQYF. CDR3 DNA: TGTGCCAGCAGCTTAGATCTAGTTAGCCAAGAGACCCAGTACTTC.

The rearrangement links TRBV19 to TRBJ1-2, with D perhaps TRBD1 (5 bases). Per germline, CDR1 LNHDA and CDR2 SQIVND (reference sequence). V lost 2 bases and J 5 bases, leaving 15 bases between the germline ends. The CDR3 has 15 residues. The CDR3 loop reads CASSILTASGYGYTF. In DNA, the CDR3 is TGTGCCAGTAGTATACTGACAGCCTCGGGTTATGGCTACACCTTC.

This clone was seen a handful of times. The V call is TRBV5-1, the J call TRBJ1-1; no definite D call. Germline CDR1 reads SGHRS; CDR2 reads YFSETQ. The CDR3 sequence is 15 residues long. V lost 7 bases to trimming and J lost 7 bases, with 23 bases between them. DNA of the CDR3: TGCGCCAGCGCGCTAAGGACCGCAGAGGGAGGTGAAGCTTTCTTT. It specifies CASALRTAEGGEAFF.

This chain joins TRBV2 and TRBJ2-5; TRBD2 matches at 10 bases. Germline lookup yields CDR1 SNHLY and CDR2 FYNNEI. The CDR3 length is 18 residues. The V and J ends lost 3 bases and 0 bases, in that order; junction bases with no gene match: 10. In DNA form, the CDR3 reads TGTGCCAGCAGTGACCCCCGCTGGACTAGCGGAGACCAAGAGACCCAGTACTTC. It encodes CASSDPRWTSGDQETQYF.

This clone has just a few counts. The rearrangement joins TRBV30 to TRBJ2-7; a possible D gene is TRBD1 (6 bases). The CDR3 is 12 amino acids. CDR1 and CDR2 from the germline V gene are GTSNPN and SVGIG (reference sequence). The V and J ends lost 7 bases and 2 bases respectively, with 12 bases between them. CDR3 coding DNA: TGTGCCTTCTCCCGGGACACCTACGAGCAGTACTTC. Protein product: CAFSRDTYEQYF. The full variable domain, rest sourced from reference TRBV30 and TRBJ2-7, is SQTIHQWPATLVQPVGSPLSLECTVEGTSNPNLYWYRQAAGRGLQLLFYSVGIGQISSEVPQNLSASRPQDRQFILSSKKLLLSDSGFYLCAFSRDTYEQYFGPGTRLTVT.

The CDR3 loop is CASSSGDSQNTEAFF. The CDR3 nucleotides are TGTGCCAGCAGCTCGGGGGACAGTCAGAACACTGAAGCTTTCTTT. The chain recombines TRBV11-3 with TRBJ1-1; 7 bases are a match to TRBD1. V dropped 4 bases and J dropped 1; count of bases not matched to a gene: 6. Germline V CDR1 and CDR2: SGHNT, YENEEA. The CDR3 spans 15 residues.

This chain joins TRBV10-1 and TRBJ1-2; D might be TRBD1 (5 bases). This CDR3 comprises 13 residues. V was cut by 6 bases and J by 4 bases, with 12 bases left in between. CDR1 is WNHNN, CDR2 SYGVQD, per germline (reference sequence). The CDR3 loop is CASSERQSYGYTF. The DNA for the CDR3 is TGCGCCAGCAGCGAGCGACAGAGCTATGGCTACACCTTC.

This chain joins TRBV4-1 and TRBJ1-4; 9 positions agree with TRBD1. Germline assignment: CDR1 MGHRA and CDR2 YSYEKL. The V segment lost 5 bases and the J segment 2 bases; nucleotides outside the gene matches: 3. This CDR3 has 15 amino acids. CDR3 nucleotides: TGCGCCAGCAGCACTACAGGGGGCACTAATGAAAAACTGTTTTTT. Amino acid sequence: CASSTTGGTNEKLFF.

This clone turned up a few times. The chain joins TRBV5-6 to TRBJ2-2; a weak D match, TRBD1 (5 bases). The V end was cut by 5 bases, the J end by 6 bases, with 14 bases between. The germline gives CDR1 SGHDT, CDR2 YYEEEE. The CDR3 totals 14 residues. The CDR3 coding sequence is TGTGCCAGCAGGACCTTGCACAGGTCCGGGGAGCTGTTTTTT. Amino acids: CASRTLHRSGELFF.

The chain uses TRBV19 and TRBJ2-3; 8 positions agree with TRBD1. The V and J ends lost 10 bases and 4 bases, in that order; junction bases with no gene match: 7. Germline V lookup: CDR1 LNHDA, CDR2 SQIVND (reference sequence). This CDR3 is 13 amino acids long. The CDR3, as DNA: TGTGCCACCTCGGGACAGGCGCCAGATACGCAGTATTTT. It specifies CATSGQAPDTQYF.

The DNA of the CDR3 is TGCGCCAGCAGCTCAATAGTCCGCACAGATACGCAGTATTTT. Its translation is CASSSIVRTDTQYF. The gene calls are TRBV5-1 and TRBJ2-3; D is unresolved. Trimming pared 3 bases from V and 1 base from J, leaving 9 bases between. This CDR3 spans 14 amino acids. The germline V gene has CDR1 SGHRS and CDR2 YFSETQ.